A single sample gave rise to the 18 T cell receptor beta chains below, sequenced in a study of blood T cell repertoires in COVID-19 (dated by TCRdb to about 2020). Libraries came from the immunoSEQ multiplex PCR assay. TCRdb's version of the immuneACCESS table is confined to in-frame rearrangements and falls short of the full clone set. An unresolved V gene accounts for under half of the shortfall where checked; the remainder is of unknown origin. The sample table lists some 180,000 clones, more than 75% of them with a count of one. The top ten clones comprise over 13% of the sample. Sample: PBMCs or T cells enriched from blood (not recorded which). All receptors come from a man aged 60 to 75 who had been exposed to COVID-19.

The V gene is TRBV28, the J gene TRBJ2-2; 8 bases agree with TRBD2. CDR3 length: 13 amino acids. Per germline, CDR1 MDHEN and CDR2 SYDVKM. V shed 6 bases, J shed 7 bases, and the junction held 4 bases outside the gene matches. The CDR3 DNA reads TGTGCCAGCAGATTAGCGGGGTACGGGGAGCTGTTTTTT. Its protein product is CASRLAGYGELFF.

The chain joins TRBV30 to TRBJ2-5; 9 bases line up with TRBD2. The junction had 9 bases not matched to a gene; V was cut back by 5 bases and J by 5 bases. The CDR3 loop spans 14 amino acids. The germline V gene encodes CDR1 GTSNPN and CDR2 SVGIG (reference sequence). CDR3 loop: CAWGVSGSRETQYF. In DNA, the CDR3 is TGTGCCTGGGGGGTTAGCGGGAGCCGGGAGACCCAGTACTTC. Variable domain in full (rest from reference TRBV30 and TRBJ2-5): SQTIHQWPATLVQPVGSPLSLECTVEGTSNPNLYWYRQAAGRGLQLLFYSVGIGQISSEVPQNLSASRPQDRQFILSSKKLLLSDSGFYLCAWGVSGSRETQYFGPGTRLLVL.

The V and J genes are TRBV19 and TRBJ1-1, with TRBD1 as a possible D gene (6 bases). Germline V gene lookup returns CDR1 LNHDA and CDR2 SQIVND (reference sequence). This CDR3 spans 14 amino acids. Trimming left V 3 bases short and J 3 bases short, with 11 bases between. Here the CDR3 DNA reads TGTGCCAGTAGTATGCAAAGGACAGACACTGAAGCTTTCTTT. It yields the protein CASSMQRTDTEAFF.

This CDR3 reads CASSLQGLGTNEKLFF. The CDR3 nucleotides read TGTGCCAGCAGCTTACAGGGGTTGGGGACTAATGAAAAACTGTTTTTT. The J gene is TRBJ1-4, the V gene TRBV5-8; 7 bases line up with TRBD1. Per germline, CDR1 SGHTS and CDR2 YDEGEE. The trim removed 2 bases at V and 2 bases at J, leaving 6 bases unmatched. The CDR3 length is 16 residues.

The V and J genes are TRBV5-1 and TRBJ2-2; TRBD1 might be the D (5 bases). The CDR3 is 16 amino acids. The germline V gene has CDR1 SGHRS and CDR2 YFSETQ. V lost 0 bases and J 6 bases, leaving 15 bases between the germline ends. This chain's CDR3 is CASSLVAGYRSGELFF. Written as DNA, the CDR3 is TGCGCCAGCAGCTTGGTGGCAGGGTATCGTTCCGGGGAGCTGTTTTTT.

Only one count was recorded for this clone. The chain employs TRBV24-1 and TRBJ1-1; 11 bases are a match to TRBD1. Trimming at V came to 4 bases and at J to 4 bases, leaving 4 bases not matched to a gene. There are 15 residues in the CDR3. CDR1 KGHDR and CDR2 SFDVKD come from the germline V gene. The CDR3 DNA sequence: TGTGCCACCAGTGAATCGGGACAGGGGGGCACTGAAGCTTTCTTT. It yields the protein CATSESGQGGTEAFF.

Notes on this clone: Compared with germline, one end of the junction differs, possibly owing to a read error. The J gene is TRBJ2-1, the V gene TRBV7-3; TRBD2 matches 11 bases. Germline V lookup: CDR1 SGHTA, CDR2 FQGTGA. The CDR3 spans 13 residues. The CDR3 loop reads CASSTTSGAITVF. DNA for the CDR3: TGTGCCAGCAGCACGACTAGCGGGGCCATTACGGTCTTC.

The chain recombines TRBV7-6 with TRBJ2-6; D is possibly TRBD2 (6 bases). This CDR3 spans 17 amino acids. The V end was cut by 1 base, the J end by 0 bases, with 10 bases between. Per germline, CDR1 SGHVS and CDR2 FNYEAQ. This CDR3 reads CASSLVAASSGANVLTF. The CDR3, as DNA: TGTGCCAGCAGCTTAGTAGCGGCCAGCTCTGGGGCCAACGTCCTGACTTTC.

The chain is built from TRBV14 and TRBJ2-5, with 8 positions matching TRBD1. CDR3 length: 17 residues. V lost 4 bases to trimming and J lost 5 bases; unmatched junction nucleotides: 15. Germline V lookup: CDR1 SGHDN, CDR2 FVKESK. CDR3 coding DNA: TGTGCCAGCAGCCCGTCAAGGGGACAGGTCACTAGGGAGACCCAGTACTTC. This gives the protein CASSPSRGQVTRETQYF.

This clone came up a few times. This chain connects TRBV30 to TRBJ1-5; maybe TRBD1 (5 bases). The CDR3 is 17 residues long. Trimming took 2 bases from V and 0 from J, leaving 17 bases between them. The germline V gene encodes CDR1 GTSNPN and CDR2 SVGIG (reference sequence). The CDR3 is CAWSYGDGGGSNQPQHF. CDR3 nucleotides: TGTGCCTGGAGTTATGGGGACGGCGGGGGTAGCAATCAGCCCCAGCATTTT. Full variable domain (missing parts from reference TRBV30 and TRBJ1-5): SQTIHQWPATLVQPVGSPLSLECTVEGTSNPNLYWYRQAAGRGLQLLFYSVGIGQISSEVPQNLSASRPQDRQFILSSKKLLLSDSGFYLCAWSYGDGGGSNQPQHFGDGTRLSIL.

This clone occurred many times. This chain links TRBV29-1 with TRBJ2-7; 7 bases map to TRBD2. The CDR3 totals 14 residues. The V gene's germline CDR1 is SQVTM and CDR2 ANQGSEA. Unmatched junction bases numbered 6, after V lost 1 base and J lost 3 bases. The CDR3 nucleotides read TGCAGCGTTGAAGTCGGGCGGGAGTTCTACGAGCAGTACTTC. Translated: CSVEVGREFYEQYF.

This chain joins TRBV19 and TRBJ2-7; possibly TRBD2 for D (6 bases). The CDR3 contains 15 residues. V lost 5 bases and J lost 2, with 16 bases in between. Germline V gene lookup returns CDR1 LNHDA and CDR2 SQIVND (reference sequence). The DNA of the CDR3 is TGTGCCAGTAGTGGGGGGAGCAGGGCCCCCTACGAGCAGTACTTC. This gives the protein CASSGGSRAPYEQYF.

The CDR3 loop reads CASSLWFGTPSYF. CDR3 nucleotides: TGTGCCAGCAGTCTCTGGTTCGGGACACCGAGTTACTTC. This chain connects TRBV12-3 or TRBV12-4 to TRBJ2-7, with a possible D match to TRBD1 (6 bases). V gave up 5 bases and J gave up 13 bases, with 21 bases separating them. This CDR3 has 13 residues.

The chain links TRBV29-1 to TRBJ2-1, with 14 bases fitting TRBD2. Germline CDR1 reads SQVTM; CDR2 reads ANQGSEA. Trimming at V came to 2 bases and at J to 8 bases, leaving 5 bases not matched to a gene. CDR3 size: 15 residues. The CDR3 DNA reads as TGCAGCGTTGAATCTGGGACTAGCGGGAGTGATGAGCAGTTCTTC. Translated: CSVESGTSGSDEQFF.

The V and J genes are TRBV28 and TRBJ1-2; D not resolved. Trimming took off 5 bases at V and 5 bases at J, with 15 bases between the two ends. CDR1 and CDR2 (germline): MDHEN, SYDVKM. The CDR3 runs to 14 residues. The CDR3 loop is CASSRNTREYGYTF. The CDR3, as DNA: TGTGCCAGCAGTCGGAACACTAGGGAGTATGGCTACACCTTC.

The chain carries TRBV30 and TRBJ1-2; 9 bases line up with TRBD1. This CDR3 has 13 amino acids. Germline CDR1 is GTSNPN and CDR2 is SVGIG (reference sequence). J gave up 7 bases and V 3 bases, and 6 bases lay outside the gene matches. This CDR3 reads CAWRVDRGSGYTF. The CDR3, as DNA: TGTGCCTGGAGAGTTGACAGGGGGTCTGGCTACACCTTC.

The J gene is TRBJ2-7, the V gene TRBV21-1; the table's D call, TRBD1, has no DNA check behind it. TRBV21-1 is a recognized pseudogene. The CDR3 has 15 amino acids. CDR3 loop: CASSKYPQGPYEQYF. CDR3 nucleotides: TGTGCCAGCAGCAAATATCCCCAGGGTCCCTACGAGCAGTACTTC.

V usage is TRBV5-1 and J usage is TRBJ1-2, with D perhaps matching TRBD1 (6 bases). The CDR3 contains 13 residues. The germline V gene encodes CDR1 SGHRS and CDR2 YFSETQ. The ends were cut back, 7 bases at V and 6 bases at J, with 16 bases in the middle. The CDR3 bases are TGCGCCAGCCGACCCGACAGGTCCAATGGCTACACCTTC. This translates into CASRPDRSNGYTF.